A single sample is the source of the 21 T cell receptor beta chains below, sequenced in a study of cytomegalovirus exposure and HLA in healthy donors. Primers for the PCR totalled 60 Vbeta and 13 Jbeta. Repertoires were generated with immunoSEQ multiplex PCR, while TCRdb's copy carries only in-frame clones and drops some. The sample comprises about 190,000 clones, 70% to 90% of which are singletons, and approximately 2% rests with the top ten. The sample taken for sequencing was PBMCs. These receptors were taken from a woman aged 18-29 years in good health and CMV-seropositive.

This clone was recorded once. J is TRBJ2-5 and V is TRBV29-1; 8 nucleotides line up with TRBD2. This CDR3 region has 14 residues. J was trimmed by 2 bases and V by 4 bases; bases with no gene match: 6. Germline CDR1 SQVTM, CDR2 ANQGSEA. CDR3: CSVALADTQETQYF. The CDR3 DNA reads as TGCAGCGTTGCACTAGCGGACACGCAAGAGACCCAGTACTTC.

The chain couples TRBV9 to TRBJ1-4; 8 bases line up with TRBD1. Germline loops: CDR1 SGDLS, CDR2 YYNGEE. This CDR3 has 15 residues. The junction had 5 bases not matched to a gene; V was cut back by 4 bases and J by 3 bases. The CDR3 bases are TGTGCCAGCAGCACGTTCAGGGGGCCTAATGAAAAACTGTTTTTT. Translation: CASSTFRGPNEKLFF.

This chain uses TRBV27 with TRBJ2-4; tentatively, D is TRBD1 (5 bases). Germline loops: CDR1 MNHEY, CDR2 SMNVEV (reference sequence). The CDR3 spans 12 residues. Trimming left V 5 bases short and J 9 bases short, with 11 bases between. The CDR3 here is CASSHDSGIQYF. The CDR3 nucleotides read TGTGCCAGCAGTCATGACAGTGGCATTCAGTACTTC.

The chain carries TRBV7-9 and TRBJ2-1; tentative D call: TRBD2 (6 bases). V was clipped by 4 bases and J by 0 bases, with 13 bases between them. CDR1 is SEHNR and CDR2 is FQNEAQ in the germline V gene (reference sequence). CDR3 length: 16 amino acids. CDR3 residues: CASSSGRGSSYNEQFF. The CDR3 DNA reads TGTGCCAGCAGCTCAGGACGGGGGTCCTCCTACAATGAGCAGTTCTTC.

This CDR3 is CASSVAPFNTEAFF. DNA for the CDR3: TGTGCCAGCAGCGTAGCTCCGTTCAACACTGAAGCTTTCTTT. The chain recombines TRBV9 with TRBJ1-1; D call uncertain. V lost 0 bases to trimming and J lost 2 bases, with 8 bases between them. Looked up from germline, CDR1 is SGDLS and CDR2 is YYNGEE. The CDR3 runs 14 residues.

The chain is built from TRBV6-5 and TRBJ2-7, with TRBD1 matching over 9 bases. After removal of 3 bases from V and 6 bases from J, the junction contained 12 bases not matched to a gene. From germline, CDR1 is MNHEY and CDR2 SVGAGI. The CDR3 consists of 16 residues. CDR3 bases: TGTGCCAGCAGTTATCGTCCAGGACAGGGGATCCGCGAGCAGTACGTC. It translates to CASSYRPGQGIREQYV.

This clone occurred a few times. The chain uses TRBV15 and TRBJ2-7, with D possibly matching TRBD2 (7 bases). The CDR3 sequence is 16 residues long. V lost 5 bases and J lost 1, with 18 bases in between. CDR1 and CDR2 from the germline V gene are LNHNV and YYDKDF (reference sequence). The CDR3 loop is CATSPTRGGRSYEQYV. The CDR3 DNA sequence: TGTGCCACCAGCCCCACGAGGGGGGGACGATCCTACGAGCAGTACGTC.

This chain connects TRBV28 to TRBJ1-2; TRBD1 agrees at 7 bases. The length of the CDR3 is 12 residues. CDR1 and CDR2 from the germline V gene are MDHEN and SYDVKM. V was pared by 8 bases and J by 12 bases, with 12 bases of the junction left unmatched. CDR3: CASWGRPRGDTF. In DNA, the CDR3 is TGTGCCAGCTGGGGACGGCCCAGGGGGGACACCTTC.

The chain combines TRBV6-1 with TRBJ2-2; 7 bases map to TRBD2. Unmatched junction bases numbered 10, after V lost 6 bases and J lost 6 bases. The CDR3 is 15 amino acids. Germline V gene sequence: CDR1 MNHNS, CDR2 SASEGT. DNA of the CDR3: TGTGCCAGCAGGCTGAGCGGGGAAGGGGCCGGGGAGCTGTTTTTT. It is translated as CASRLSGEGAGELFF.

This clone was picked up a small number of times. The gene calls are TRBV30 and TRBJ1-5, with D tentatively TRBD1 (6 bases). This CDR3 has 13 amino acids. The germline gives CDR1 GTSNPN, CDR2 SVGIG (reference sequence). V dropped 4 bases and J dropped 6 bases, with 13 bases sitting between them. The CDR3 sequence is CAWTRGEGQPQHF. CDR3 nucleotide sequence: TGTGCCTGGACCAGGGGAGAAGGTCAGCCCCAGCATTTT.

This clone was recorded only once. This same CDR3 is encoded by further DNA sequences in the sample. CDR3 sequence (DNA): TGTGCCAGCAGCTTATACACTCTGAGGACAGGGATTAACTCACCCCTCCACTTT. Its protein product is CASSLYTLRTGINSPLHF. This chain links TRBV7-2 with TRBJ1-6; 8 nucleotides line up with TRBD1. The CDR3 covers 18 residues. Germline loops: CDR1 SGHTA, CDR2 FQGNSA. V trimming: 2 bases; J trimming: 10 bases; junction bases outside the gene matches: 16.

This chain links TRBV4-1 with TRBJ1-1; D possibly corresponds to TRBD1 (5 bases). Per the germline V gene, CDR1 is MGHRA and CDR2 is YSYEKL. The CDR3 has 13 amino acids. V was shortened by 10 bases and J by 3 bases, with 15 bases between the two germline ends. Here the CDR3 DNA reads TGCGCCACCCAAGGACACCGTCACACTGAAGCTTTCTTT. It codes for CATQGHRHTEAFF.

The V gene is TRBV5-1, the J gene TRBJ2-1; 14 bases are shared with TRBD2. The length of the CDR3 is 15 residues. V trimming: 4 bases; J trimming: 8 bases; junction bases outside the gene matches: 5. CDR1 and CDR2 (germline): SGHRS, YFSETQ. The CDR3 coding sequence is TGCGCCAGCAGCCCACGACTAGCGGGGGGGGATGAGCAGTTCTTC. Protein: CASSPRLAGGDEQFF.

The chain combines TRBV27 with TRBJ2-7; TRBD1 matches 7 bases. Per the germline V gene, CDR1 is MNHEY and CDR2 is SMNVEV (reference sequence). This CDR3 is 14 amino acids long. V gave up 6 bases and J gave up 3 bases; unmatched junction bases: 8. The CDR3 sequence is CASSTGTALYEQYF. The CDR3 DNA follows: TGTGCCAGCAGCACCGGGACAGCCCTCTACGAGCAGTACTTC.

V and J are TRBV7-2 and TRBJ2-3; 15 nucleotides line up with TRBD2. The CDR3 runs to 18 residues. Unmatched junction bases numbered 11, after V lost 5 bases and J lost 5 bases. CDR1 is SGHTA, CDR2 FQGNSA, per germline. CDR3 sequence: CASSQGLAGGLPIDTQYF. The CDR3 region has the DNA TGTGCCAGCAGCCAAGGACTAGCGGGGGGGCTTCCGATAGATACGCAGTATTTT.

The chain carries TRBV4-2 and TRBJ2-5, with a tentative D call TRBD1 (7 bases). The ends were cut back, 0 bases at V and 5 bases at J, with 16 bases in the middle. The length of the CDR3 is 16 residues. CDR1 LGHNA and CDR2 YNFKEQ come from the germline V gene. The CDR3 coding sequence is TGTGCCAGCAGCCAAGATTTGGCGGCAGGGGGGGAGACCCAGTACTTC. As protein: CASSQDLAAGGETQYF.

The rearrangement joins TRBV4-3 to TRBJ1-6, with 8 positions matching TRBD1. The CDR3 is 16 amino acids. V lost 0 bases to trimming and J lost 7 bases; unmatched junction nucleotides: 5. The germline gives CDR1 LGHNA, CDR2 YSLEER. The CDR3 loop is CASSQDPGGRNSPLHF. CDR3 nucleotide sequence: TGCGCCAGCAGCCAAGATCCAGGGGGCAGGAATTCACCCCTCCACTTT.

The rearrangement joins TRBV21-1 to TRBJ2-5; the D call TRBD1 from the table was never checked on the DNA. TRBV21-1 is deemed a pseudogene. This CDR3 has 15 amino acids. For the CDR3, the DNA is TGTGCCAGCAGCATCGCGGACACCTTCCAAGAGACCCAGTACTTC. This sequence encodes CASSIADTFQETQYF.

The CDR3 reads CASSHRGLWQPQHF. Written as DNA, the CDR3 is TGTGCCAGCAGTCACAGGGGGCTTTGGCAGCCCCAGCATTTT. V usage is TRBV6-5 and J usage is TRBJ1-5; 9 nucleotides agree with TRBD1. Germline V gene data show CDR1 as MNHEY and CDR2 as SVGAGI. Trimming removed 5 bases from V and 7 bases from J; junction bases left unmatched: 6. The CDR3 is 14 amino acids.

This clone has more than one count but fewer than ten. The chain couples TRBV2 to TRBJ1-4; no firm D call. CDR3 length: 14 amino acids. V dropped 3 bases and J dropped 8 bases, with 13 bases sitting between them. The V gene's germline CDR1 is SNHLY and CDR2 FYNNEI. DNA for the CDR3: TGTGCCAGCAGTGAGCTTCTGCCGGGGGAAAAACTGTTTTTT. Amino acid sequence: CASSELLPGEKLFF. The full variable domain, in which reference TRBV2 and TRBJ1-4 provide the parts outside the CDR3, is EPEVTQTPSHQVTQMGQEVILRCVPISNHLYFYWYRQILGQKVEFLVSFYNNEISEKSEIFDDQFSVERPDGSNFTLKIRSTKLEDSAMYFCASSELLPGEKLFFGSGTQLSVL.

The chain employs TRBV6-1 and TRBJ1-4, with 7 nucleotides matching TRBD1. Germline lookup yields CDR1 MNHNS and CDR2 SASEGT. V trimming: 5 bases; J trimming: 5 bases; junction bases outside the gene matches: 5. CDR3 length: 14 amino acids. In DNA, the CDR3 is TGTGCCAGCAGTTTCCGGGGACAGAATGAAAAACTGTTTTTT. It translates to CASSFRGQNEKLFF.